This T cell receptor (beta chain) was captured in a study of OX40 agonist ivuxolimab in advanced cancers. Background on the study: In this trial design, patients received ivuxolimab intravenously at 0.01 to 10 mg/kg every 2 weeks.

The protocol was immunoSEQ multiplex PCR, while the TCRdb copy is restricted to in-frame clones and leaves out a portion. The table shows fewer than 80,000 clones, with 89% occurring only once. Trimming cost V 6 bases and J 4 bases, with 18 bases left between them. The length of the CDR3 is 15 residues. Germline values: CDR1 WSHSY, CDR2 SAAADI. The study's findings and limits: Expanded peripheral T-cell antigen specificity went undetermined. At 0.1 to 3.0 mg/kg, clonal expansion of CD4+ and CD8+ blood T cells had occurred by week 6.

Note on this clone: Its antigen is unknown.

The chain combines TRBV10-2 with TRBJ1-1; maybe TRBD1 (5 bases). The sequence came from an adult with an advanced solid tumor such as melanoma, head and neck, liver or kidney cancer. Material: CD4+ or CD8+ T cells sorted from blood, obtained in a trial of the OX40 agonist ivuxolimab. The CDR3 spells CASRARGGSGTEAFF. DNA of the CDR3: TGCGCCAGCAGGGCCCGTGGGGGAAGTGGCACTGAAGCTTTCTTT.